This T cell receptor beta chain was profiled in a study of blood T cell repertoires in COVID-19. Seattle participants joined during active infection and were tracked over time. Here immunoSEQ multiplex PCR was the method, and the copy in TCRdb shows in-frame clones only, minus some. The sample carries hundreds of thousands of clones, approximately 91% recorded once. V was pared by 5 bases and J by 1 base, with 4 bases of the junction left unmatched. Germline loops: CDR1 MNHEY, CDR2 SVGAGI. The CDR3 runs 14 residues. The rearrangement uses TRBV6-5 and TRBJ1-1; 7 bases are shared with TRBD1. Sequenced material: peripheral blood. The sequence was obtained from a woman in her twenties or thirties with COVID-19, enrolled during active disease. The CDR3 spells CASSSRQGNTEAFF. The CDR3 DNA sequence: TGTGCCAGCAGTAGCCGACAGGGGAACACTGAAGCTTTCTTT.